This T cell receptor beta chain was recovered during a study of shared clonotypes between healthy human individuals. Study conclusions and caveats: Only a few donors were included, so the genetic and exposure-history diversity represented was limited.

PBMC DNA, left unsorted, was sequenced on ten immunoSEQ deep assay plates. Measured with immunoSEQ multiplex PCR; TCRdb has only the in-frame clones, and not every one. The sample comprises about 470,000 clones, roughly 77% of which are singletons, and 13% rests with the top ten. This clone was counted a few times. The target antigen is unknown. V lost 7 bases, J lost 6 bases, and 13 bases lay in between. Germline V gene data show CDR1 as SGHNT and CDR2 as YYREEE (reference sequence). CDR3 length: 12 amino acids. This sequence joins TRBV5-4 and TRBJ1-1, with D possibly being TRBD1 (5 bases). This receptor was taken from a woman between 40 and 55 years old in good health. Some clones in this sample may be carry-over from other donors' samples. Sequencing used PBMCs. CDR3 residues: CASRGLDAEAFF. The CDR3, as DNA: TGTGCCAGCCGGGGACTTGACGCTGAAGCTTTCTTT.